The text below deals with one T cell receptor beta chain. The sample comes from a study of blood T cell repertoires in COVID-19. About the study: Acute and convalescent COVID-19 samples came from the United States, Italy and Spain. T cells, B-cell-depleted T cells, or PBMCs provided the cDNA or gDNA that served as material.

Recovery among Cohort 3 donors was established by two negative PCRs, clearance, or symptom resolution. Profiled with immunoSEQ multiplex PCR; TCRdb holds only in-frame clones, not every one. The table includes approximately 400,000 clones, 80% to 85% detected once. Input material: PBMCs or T cells enriched from blood (not recorded which). This TCR was recovered from a woman aged 50 to 65 who had recovered from COVID-19.

CDR3 coding DNA: TGTGCCAGCAGCCGAAGTGGCGGGGATGAAAAACTGTTTTTT. Its protein is CASSRSGGDEKLFF. The genes are TRBV3-1 (or the pseudogene TRBV3-2) and TRBJ1-4, with D hard to call. The ends were cut back, 4 bases at V and 6 bases at J, with 12 bases in the middle. CDR1 LGHDT and CDR2 YNNKEL come from the germline V gene (reference sequence). This CDR3 has 14 residues.